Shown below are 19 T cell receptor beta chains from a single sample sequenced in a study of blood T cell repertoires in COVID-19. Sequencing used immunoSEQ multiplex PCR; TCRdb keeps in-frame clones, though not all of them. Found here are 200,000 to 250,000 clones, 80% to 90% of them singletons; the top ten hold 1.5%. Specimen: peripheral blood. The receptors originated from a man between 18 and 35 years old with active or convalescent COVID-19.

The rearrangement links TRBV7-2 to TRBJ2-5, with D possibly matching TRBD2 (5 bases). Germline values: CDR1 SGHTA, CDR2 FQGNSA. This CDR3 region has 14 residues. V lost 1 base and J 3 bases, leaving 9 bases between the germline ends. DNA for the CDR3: TGTGCCAGCAGCTTAGGCAGAGGGAAAGAGACCCAGTACTTC. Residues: CASSLGRGKETQYF.

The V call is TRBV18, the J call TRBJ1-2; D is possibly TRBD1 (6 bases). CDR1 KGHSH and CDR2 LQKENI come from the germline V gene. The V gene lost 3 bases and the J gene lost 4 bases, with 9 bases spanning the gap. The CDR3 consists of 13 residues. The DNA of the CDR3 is TGTGCCAGCTCACCCCCAGGGGCCTATGGCTACACCTTC. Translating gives CASSPPGAYGYTF. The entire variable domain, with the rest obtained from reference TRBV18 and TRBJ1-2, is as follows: NAGVMQNPRHLVRRRGQEARLRCSPMKGHSHVYWYRQLPEEGLKFMVYLQKENIIDESGMPKERFSAEFPKEGPSILRIQQVVRGDSAAYFCASSPPGAYGYTFGSGTRLTVV.

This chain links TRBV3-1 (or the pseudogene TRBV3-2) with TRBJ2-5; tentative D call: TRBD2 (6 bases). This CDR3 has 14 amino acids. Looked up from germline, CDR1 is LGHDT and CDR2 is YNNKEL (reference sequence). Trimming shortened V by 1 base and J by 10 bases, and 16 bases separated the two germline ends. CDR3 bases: TGTGCCAGCAGCCAAGTTAGAGCGCGGCGGGACCAGTACTTC. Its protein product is CASSQVRARRDQYF.

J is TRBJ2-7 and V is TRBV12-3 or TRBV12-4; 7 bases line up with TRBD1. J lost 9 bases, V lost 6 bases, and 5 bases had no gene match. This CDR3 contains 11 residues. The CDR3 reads CASSSGQVQYF. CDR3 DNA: TGTGCCAGCAGCTCCGGACAGGTGCAGTACTTC.

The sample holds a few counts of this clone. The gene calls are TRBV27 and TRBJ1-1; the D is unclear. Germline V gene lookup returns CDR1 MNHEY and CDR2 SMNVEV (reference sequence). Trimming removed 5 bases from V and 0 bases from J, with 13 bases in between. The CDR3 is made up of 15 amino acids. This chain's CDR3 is CASSRMSRMNTEAFF. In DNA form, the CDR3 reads TGTGCCAGCAGTCGAATGAGCCGTATGAACACTGAAGCTTTCTTT.

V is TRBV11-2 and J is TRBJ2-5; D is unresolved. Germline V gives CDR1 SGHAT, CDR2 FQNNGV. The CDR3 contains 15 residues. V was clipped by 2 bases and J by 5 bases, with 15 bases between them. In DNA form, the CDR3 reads TGTGCCAGCAGCTTATGGCGCGACACCAAGGAGACCCAGTACTTC. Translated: CASSLWRDTKETQYF.

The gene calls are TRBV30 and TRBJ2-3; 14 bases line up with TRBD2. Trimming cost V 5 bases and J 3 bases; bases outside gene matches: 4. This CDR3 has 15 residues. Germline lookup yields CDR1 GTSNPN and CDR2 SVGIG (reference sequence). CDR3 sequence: CAWETSGGVTDTQYF. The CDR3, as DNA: TGTGCCTGGGAGACTAGCGGGGGGGTAACAGATACGCAGTATTTT.

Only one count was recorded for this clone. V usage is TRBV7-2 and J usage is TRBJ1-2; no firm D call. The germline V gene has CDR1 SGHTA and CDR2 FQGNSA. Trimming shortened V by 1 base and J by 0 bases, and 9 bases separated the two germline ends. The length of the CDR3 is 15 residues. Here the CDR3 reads CASSLVRGPNYGYTF. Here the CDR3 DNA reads TGTGCCAGCAGCTTAGTGCGGGGTCCTAACTATGGCTACACCTTC.

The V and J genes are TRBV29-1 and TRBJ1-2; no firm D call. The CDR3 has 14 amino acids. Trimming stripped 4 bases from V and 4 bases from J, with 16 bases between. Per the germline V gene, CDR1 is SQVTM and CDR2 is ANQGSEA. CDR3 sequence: CSVGPSGYSYGYTF. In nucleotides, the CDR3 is TGCAGCGTTGGTCCGTCAGGTTATAGCTATGGCTACACCTTC.

CDR3: CASSVMGASYNEQFF. CDR3 coding DNA: TGTGCCAGTAGTGTTATGGGGGCCTCCTACAATGAGCAGTTCTTC. The chain has TRBV19 and TRBJ2-1; D is possibly TRBD1 (6 bases). The V end lost 5 bases, the J end lost 0 bases, and 11 bases lay between the germline ends. The CDR3 is made up of 15 amino acids. The germline V gene has CDR1 LNHDA and CDR2 SQIVND (reference sequence).

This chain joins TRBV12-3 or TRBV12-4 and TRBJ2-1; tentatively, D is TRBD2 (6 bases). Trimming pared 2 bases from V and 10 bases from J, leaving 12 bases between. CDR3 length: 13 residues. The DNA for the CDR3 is TGTGCCAGCAGTTTACTAGCGACCGCGGAGCAGTTCTTC. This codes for CASSLLATAEQFF.

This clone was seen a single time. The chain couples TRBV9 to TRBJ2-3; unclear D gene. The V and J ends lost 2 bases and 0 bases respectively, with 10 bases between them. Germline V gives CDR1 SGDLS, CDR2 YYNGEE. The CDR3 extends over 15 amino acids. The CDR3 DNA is TGTGCCAGCAGCGTGACTCCCTCTAGCACAGATACGCAGTATTTT. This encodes CASSVTPSSTDTQYF.

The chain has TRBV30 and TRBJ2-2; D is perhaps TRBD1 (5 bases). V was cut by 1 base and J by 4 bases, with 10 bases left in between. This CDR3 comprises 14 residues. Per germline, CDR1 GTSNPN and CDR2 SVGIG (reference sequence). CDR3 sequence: CAWSAGYSTGELFF. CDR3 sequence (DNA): TGTGCCTGGAGTGCAGGGTACAGCACCGGGGAGCTGTTTTTT.

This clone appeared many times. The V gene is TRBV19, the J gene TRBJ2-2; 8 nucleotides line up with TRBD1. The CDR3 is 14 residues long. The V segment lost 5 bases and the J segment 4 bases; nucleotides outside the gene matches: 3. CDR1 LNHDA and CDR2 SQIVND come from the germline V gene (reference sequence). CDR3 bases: TGTGCCAGTAGTCCTACAGGGGGCACCGGGGAGCTGTTTTTT. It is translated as CASSPTGGTGELFF.

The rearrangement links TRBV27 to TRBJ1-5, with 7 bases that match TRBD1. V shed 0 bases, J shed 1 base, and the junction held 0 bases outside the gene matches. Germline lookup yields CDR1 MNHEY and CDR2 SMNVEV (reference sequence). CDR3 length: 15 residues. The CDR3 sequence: CASSLSGQSNQPQHF. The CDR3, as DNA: TGTGCCAGCAGTTTATCGGGACAGAGCAATCAGCCCCAGCATTTT.

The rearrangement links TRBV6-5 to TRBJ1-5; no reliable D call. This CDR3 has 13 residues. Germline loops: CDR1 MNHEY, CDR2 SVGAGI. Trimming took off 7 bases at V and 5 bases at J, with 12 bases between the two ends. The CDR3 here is CASTPRFDQPQHF. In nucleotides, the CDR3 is TGTGCCAGCACCCCCAGGTTCGATCAGCCCCAGCATTTT.

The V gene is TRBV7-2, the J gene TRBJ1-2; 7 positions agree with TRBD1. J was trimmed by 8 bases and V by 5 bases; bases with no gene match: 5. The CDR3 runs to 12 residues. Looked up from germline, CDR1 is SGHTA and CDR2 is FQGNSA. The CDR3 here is CASSLRGGGYTF. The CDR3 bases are TGTGCCAGCAGCCTCAGAGGGGGCGGCTACACCTTC.

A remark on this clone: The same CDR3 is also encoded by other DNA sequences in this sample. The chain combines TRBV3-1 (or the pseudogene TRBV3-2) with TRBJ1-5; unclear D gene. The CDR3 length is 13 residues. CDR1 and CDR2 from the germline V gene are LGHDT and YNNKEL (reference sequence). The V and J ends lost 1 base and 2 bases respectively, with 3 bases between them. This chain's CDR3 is CASSQGRNQPQHF. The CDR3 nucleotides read TGTGCCAGCAGCCAAGGGCGCAATCAGCCCCAGCATTTT.

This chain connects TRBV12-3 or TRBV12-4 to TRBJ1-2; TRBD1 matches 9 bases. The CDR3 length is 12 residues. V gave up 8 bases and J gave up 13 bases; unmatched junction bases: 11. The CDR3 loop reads CASGKLQGAGTF. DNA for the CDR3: TGTGCCAGCGGGAAATTACAGGGGGCAGGCACCTTC.